Listed below are T cell receptor beta chains from one sample, sequenced in a study of radiotherapy plus CTLA-4 blockade in lung cancer. Assay: immunoSEQ multiplex PCR; the TCRdb copy retains only in-frame clones and omits some. Among about 48,000 clones, 82% were seen once, and the ten largest hold more than 3%. The input for sequencing was peripheral blood, taken from a patient treated with radiotherapy plus ipilimumab. These receptors were obtained from a human donor with non-small cell lung cancer who had stable disease on radiotherapy plus ipilimumab. CDR3s include the opening cysteine and the closing phenylalanine or tryptophan. A D gene is named only where the DNA matches it firmly. The size entry is marked missing in some rows and otherwise reads once, few, many or a size class.

len	d_gene	abundance	j_gene	v_gene	CDR3nt	CDR3aa
16	TRBD2	.	TRBJ2-7	TRBV9	TGTGCCAGCAGCGTAGGTGGAGGGTCGGGAGGCTACGAGCAGTACTTC	CASSVGGGSGGYEQYF
14	.	.	TRBJ2-7	TRBV4-3	TGCGCCAGCTCGAAGGGCCCGGGGACCTACGAGCAGTACTTC	CASSKGPGTYEQYF
14	.	.	TRBJ2-7	TRBV12-2	TGTGCAAGTCGCTTAGACAGGGGCTCCTACGAGCAGTACTTC	CASRLDRGSYEQYF
15	.	.	TRBJ1-4	TRBV28	TGTGCCAGCAGTTTGTGGGGGGGCACTAATGAAAAACTGTTTTTT	CASSLWGGTNEKLFF
15	.	.	TRBJ2-7	TRBV27	TGTGCCAGCAGTTTATGGGGAGTCGGCTACTACGAGCAGTACTTC	CASSLWGVGYYEQYF
13	TRBD1	.	TRBJ2-7	TRBV7-3	TGTGCCAGCAGTTACGACAGGGGATACGAGCAGTACTTC	CASSYDRGYEQYF
13	.	few	TRBJ1-1	TRBV4-1	TGCGCCAGCAGCCAGAGTAATAGTCGAGAAGCTTTCTTT	CASSQSNSREAFF
13	.	.	TRBJ1-2	TRBV30	TGTGCCTGGAACATCCTAGAGGGAACGGGCTACACCTTC	CAWNILEGTGYTF
15	TRBD1	.	TRBJ1-2	TRBV28	TGTGCCAGCAGCGACAGGGATAACTCGATTTATGGCTACACCTTC	CASSDRDNSIYGYTF
15	TRBD1	.	TRBJ1-1	TRBV19	TGTGCCAGTAGTCTCCGACAGGGGCTGGAAACTGAAGCTTTCTTT	CASSLRQGLETEAFF
13	.	.	TRBJ2-5	TRBV30	TGTGCCTGGAGCAGGGAGGTTCAAGAGACCCAGTACTTC	CAWSREVQETQYF
13	.	.	TRBJ2-2	TRBV14	TGTGCCAGCAGCCCGAGATACACCGGGGAGCTGTTTTTT	CASSPRYTGELFF
15	TRBD1	.	TRBJ2-5	TRBV5-1	TGCGCCAGCAGCGACGCCCGACAGGGGGCGGGTGAGCAGTACTTC	CASSDARQGAGEQYF
16	TRBD2	.	TRBJ2-1	TRBV27	TGTGCCAGCAGCCAACTAGCGGGAGGGTTCTACAATGAGCAGTTCTTC	CASSQLAGGFYNEQFF
14	.	.	TRBJ2-1	TRBV11-2	TGTGCCAGCAGCTTAGATCGAAGCAGGCATGAGCAGTTCTTC	CASSLDRSRHEQFF
14	TRBD1	.	TRBJ1-2	TRBV7-2	TGTGCCAGCAGCTTGGACAGGGGTTCATATGGCTACACCTTC	CASSLDRGSYGYTF
15	.	once	TRBJ1-4	TRBV7-7	TGTGCTAGCAGCCAGAGCGACAGCCCGGGTGAAAAACTGTTTTTT	CASSQSDSPGEKLFF
16	.	.	TRBJ1-1	TRBV6-6	TGTGCCAGCAGTTACACATCTCCGGGTCGGAACACTGAAGCTTTCTTT	CASSYTSPGRNTEAFF
13	.	.	TRBJ1-5	TRBV7-8	TGTGCCAGCAGTCCGGGTTTCAATCAGCCCCAGCATTTT	CASSPGFNQPQHF
13	.	.	TRBJ1-1	TRBV28	TGTGCCAGCAGTTTTACAGCGAACACTGAAGCTTTCTTT	CASSFTANTEAFF
14	.	.	TRBJ2-7	TRBV11-3	TGTGCCAGCAGCTTAGTCCCAGGTTCCTACGAGCAGTACTTC	CASSLVPGSYEQYF